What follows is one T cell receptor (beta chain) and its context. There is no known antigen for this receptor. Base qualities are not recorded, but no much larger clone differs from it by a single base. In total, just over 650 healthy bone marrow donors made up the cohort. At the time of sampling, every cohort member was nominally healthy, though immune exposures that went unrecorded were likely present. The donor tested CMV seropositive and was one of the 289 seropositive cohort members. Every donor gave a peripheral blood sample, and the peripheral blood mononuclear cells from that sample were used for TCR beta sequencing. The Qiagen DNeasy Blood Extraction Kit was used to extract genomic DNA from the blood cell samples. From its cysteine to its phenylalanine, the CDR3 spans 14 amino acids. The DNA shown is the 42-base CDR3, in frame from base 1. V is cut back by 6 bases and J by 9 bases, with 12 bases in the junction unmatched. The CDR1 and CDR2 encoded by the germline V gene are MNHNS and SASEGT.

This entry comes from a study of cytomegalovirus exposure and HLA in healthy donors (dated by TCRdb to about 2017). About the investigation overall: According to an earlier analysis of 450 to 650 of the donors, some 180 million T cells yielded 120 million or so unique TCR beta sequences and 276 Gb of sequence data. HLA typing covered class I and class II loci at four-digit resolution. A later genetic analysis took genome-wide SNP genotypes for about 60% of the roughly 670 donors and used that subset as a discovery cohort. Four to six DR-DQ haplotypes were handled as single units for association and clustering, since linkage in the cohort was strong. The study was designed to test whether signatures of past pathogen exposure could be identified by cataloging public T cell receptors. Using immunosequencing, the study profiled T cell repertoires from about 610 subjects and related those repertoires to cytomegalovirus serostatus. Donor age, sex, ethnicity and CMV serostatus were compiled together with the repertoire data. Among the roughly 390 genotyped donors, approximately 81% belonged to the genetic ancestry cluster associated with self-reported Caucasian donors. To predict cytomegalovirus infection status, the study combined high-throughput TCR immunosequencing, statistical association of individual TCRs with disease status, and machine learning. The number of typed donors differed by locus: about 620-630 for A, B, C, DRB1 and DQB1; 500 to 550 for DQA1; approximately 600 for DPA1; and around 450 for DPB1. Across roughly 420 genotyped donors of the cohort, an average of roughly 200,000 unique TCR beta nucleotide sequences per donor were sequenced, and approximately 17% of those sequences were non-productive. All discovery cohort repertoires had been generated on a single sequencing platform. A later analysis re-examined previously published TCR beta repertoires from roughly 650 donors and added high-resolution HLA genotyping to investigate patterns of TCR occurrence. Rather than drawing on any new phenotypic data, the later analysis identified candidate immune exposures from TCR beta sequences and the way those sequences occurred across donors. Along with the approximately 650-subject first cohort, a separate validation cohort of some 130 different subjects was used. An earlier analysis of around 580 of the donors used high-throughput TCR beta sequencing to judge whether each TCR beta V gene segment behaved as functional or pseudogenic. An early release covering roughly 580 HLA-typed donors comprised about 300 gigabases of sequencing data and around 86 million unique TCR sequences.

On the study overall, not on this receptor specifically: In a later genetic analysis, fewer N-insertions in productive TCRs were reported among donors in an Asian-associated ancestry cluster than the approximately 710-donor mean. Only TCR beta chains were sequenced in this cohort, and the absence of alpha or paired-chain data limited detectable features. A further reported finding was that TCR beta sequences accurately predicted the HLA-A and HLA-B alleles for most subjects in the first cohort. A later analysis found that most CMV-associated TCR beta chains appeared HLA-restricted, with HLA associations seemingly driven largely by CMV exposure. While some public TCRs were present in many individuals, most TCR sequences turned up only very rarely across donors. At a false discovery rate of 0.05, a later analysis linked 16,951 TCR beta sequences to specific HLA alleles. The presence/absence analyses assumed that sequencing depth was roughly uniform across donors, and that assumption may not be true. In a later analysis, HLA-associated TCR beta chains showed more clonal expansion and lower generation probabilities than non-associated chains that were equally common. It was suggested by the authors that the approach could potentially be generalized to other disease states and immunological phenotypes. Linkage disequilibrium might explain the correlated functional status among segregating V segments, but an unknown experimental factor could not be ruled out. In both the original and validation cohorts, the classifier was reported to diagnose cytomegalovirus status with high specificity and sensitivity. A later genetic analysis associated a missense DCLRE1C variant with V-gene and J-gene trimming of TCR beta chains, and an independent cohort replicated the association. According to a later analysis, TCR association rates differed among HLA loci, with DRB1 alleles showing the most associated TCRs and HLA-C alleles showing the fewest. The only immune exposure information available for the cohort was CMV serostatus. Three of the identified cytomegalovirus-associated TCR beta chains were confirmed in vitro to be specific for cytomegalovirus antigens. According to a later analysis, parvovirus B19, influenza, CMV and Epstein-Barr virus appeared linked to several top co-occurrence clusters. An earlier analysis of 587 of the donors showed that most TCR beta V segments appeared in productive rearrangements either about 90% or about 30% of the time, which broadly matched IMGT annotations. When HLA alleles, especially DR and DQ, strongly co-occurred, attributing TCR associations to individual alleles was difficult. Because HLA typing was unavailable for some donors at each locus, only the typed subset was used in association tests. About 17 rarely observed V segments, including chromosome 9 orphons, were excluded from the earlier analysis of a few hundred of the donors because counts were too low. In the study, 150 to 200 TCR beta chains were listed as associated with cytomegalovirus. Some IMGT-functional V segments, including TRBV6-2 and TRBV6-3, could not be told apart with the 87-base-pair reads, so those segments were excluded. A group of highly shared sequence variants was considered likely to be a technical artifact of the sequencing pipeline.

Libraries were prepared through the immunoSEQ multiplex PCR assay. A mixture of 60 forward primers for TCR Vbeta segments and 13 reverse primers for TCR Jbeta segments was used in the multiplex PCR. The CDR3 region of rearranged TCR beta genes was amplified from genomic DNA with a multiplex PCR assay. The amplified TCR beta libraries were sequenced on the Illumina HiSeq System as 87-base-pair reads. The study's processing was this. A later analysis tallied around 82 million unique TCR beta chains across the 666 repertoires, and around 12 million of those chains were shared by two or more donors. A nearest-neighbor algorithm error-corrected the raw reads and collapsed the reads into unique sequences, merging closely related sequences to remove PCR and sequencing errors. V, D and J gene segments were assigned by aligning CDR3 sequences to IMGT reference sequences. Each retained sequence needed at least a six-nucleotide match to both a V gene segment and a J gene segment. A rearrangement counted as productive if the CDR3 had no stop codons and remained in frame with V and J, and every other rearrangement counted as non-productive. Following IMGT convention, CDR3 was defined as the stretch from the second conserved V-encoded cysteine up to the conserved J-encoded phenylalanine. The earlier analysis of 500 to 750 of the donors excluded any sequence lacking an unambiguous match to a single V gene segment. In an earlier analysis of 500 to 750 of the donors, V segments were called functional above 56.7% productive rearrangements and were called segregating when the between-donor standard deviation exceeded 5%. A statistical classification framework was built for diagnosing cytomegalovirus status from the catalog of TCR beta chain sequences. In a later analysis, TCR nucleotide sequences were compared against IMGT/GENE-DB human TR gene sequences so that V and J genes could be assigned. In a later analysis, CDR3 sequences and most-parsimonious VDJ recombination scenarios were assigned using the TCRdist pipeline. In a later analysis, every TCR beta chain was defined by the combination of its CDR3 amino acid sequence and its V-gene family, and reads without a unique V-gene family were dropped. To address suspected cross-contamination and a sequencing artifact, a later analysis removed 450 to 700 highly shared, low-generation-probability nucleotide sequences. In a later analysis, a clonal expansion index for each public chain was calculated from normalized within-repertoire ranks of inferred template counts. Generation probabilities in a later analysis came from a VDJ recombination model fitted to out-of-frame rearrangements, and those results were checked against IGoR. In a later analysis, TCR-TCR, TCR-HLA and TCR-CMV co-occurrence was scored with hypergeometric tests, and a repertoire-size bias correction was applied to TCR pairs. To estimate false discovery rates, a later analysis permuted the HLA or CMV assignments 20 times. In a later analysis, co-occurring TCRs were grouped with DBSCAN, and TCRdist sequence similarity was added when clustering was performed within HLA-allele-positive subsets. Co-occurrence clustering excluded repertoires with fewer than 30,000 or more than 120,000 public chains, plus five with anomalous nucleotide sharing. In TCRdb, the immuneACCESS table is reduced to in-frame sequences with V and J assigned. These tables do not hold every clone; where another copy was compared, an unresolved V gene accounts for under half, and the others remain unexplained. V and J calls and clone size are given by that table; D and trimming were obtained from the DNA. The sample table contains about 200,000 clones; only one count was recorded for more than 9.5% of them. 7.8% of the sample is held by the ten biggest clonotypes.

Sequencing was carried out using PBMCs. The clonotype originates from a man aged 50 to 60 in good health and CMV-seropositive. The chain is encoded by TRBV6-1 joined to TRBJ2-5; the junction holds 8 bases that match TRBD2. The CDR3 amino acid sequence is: CASRGTSSFGAQYF. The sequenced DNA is TGTGCCAGCAGGGGGACTAGTTCCTTTGGGGCCCAGTACTTC.